This T cell receptor beta chain is from a study of CD4 and CD8 cells across lung adenocarcinoma regions. Donors had localized lung adenocarcinoma, a non-small cell lung cancer. CDR3 length equals 13 residues. The V gene's germline CDR1 is MNHNS and CDR2 SASEGT. Worth noting for this clonotype: Its ends do not fully match the called genes, so a read error is possible.

TCRdb re-derived calls from the PCR reads in MiXCR, one entry per CDR3 protein. The table has thousands of distinct CDR3 sequences, about 48% seen once. The sequence was obtained from a female donor with lung adenocarcinoma. The CD4 and CD8 labels of this study may be unreliable. The sample taken for sequencing was CD8+ T cells from the center of a lung tumor. V gene TRBV6-1 combines with J gene TRBJ2-4, with 7 bases matching TRBD1. This CDR3 reads CASSEGRGGNRYF. The CDR3 DNA reads as TGTGCCAGCAGTGAAGGCCGAGGGGGCAATCGGTATTTC.